This T cell receptor (beta chain) appears in the sequencing data of a study of OX40 agonist ivuxolimab in advanced cancers. Study summary: Partial responses were achieved by three patients, one with hepatocellular carcinoma and two with cutaneous melanoma.

Repertoires were generated with immunoSEQ multiplex PCR, while TCRdb's copy carries only in-frame clones and drops some. The top ten hold approximately 1% of the sample, which has over 55,000 clones, approximately 89% seen once. From germline, CDR1 is SGHTA and CDR2 FQGNSA. The CDR3 extends over 12 amino acids. Trimming shortened V by 5 bases and J by 6 bases, and 8 bases separated the two germline ends. Comment on this clone: No antigen is known for it.

General study findings and limits: Undetermined was the antigen specificity of the expanded peripheral T cells.

The material sequenced was CD4+ or CD8+ T cells sorted from blood, taken in a trial of the OX40 agonist ivuxolimab. The receptor's source is an adult with an advanced solid tumor such as melanoma, head and neck, liver or kidney cancer. The rearrangement uses TRBV7-2 and TRBJ2-1; tentatively, D is TRBD1 or TRBD2 (5 bases each). The CDR3 bases are TGTGCCAGCAGCCGGGGCCTCAATGAGCAGTTCTTC. Translation: CASSRGLNEQFF.